This section outlines one T cell receptor beta chain sequence together with its context. The sample originates from a study of cytomegalovirus exposure and HLA in healthy donors. Only in-frame clones appear in the TCRdb table, and some are missing; sequencing was by immunoSEQ multiplex PCR. The sample holds roughly 130,000 clones, 85% to 90% seen once. Sequenced input: PBMCs. The source is a woman aged 30 to 39 in good health and CMV-seropositive.

The CDR3 reads CASSSLAGGYTDTQYF. Here the CDR3 DNA reads TGTGCCAGCAGTTCTTTAGCGGGGGGTTACACAGATACGCAGTATTTT. This chain connects TRBV27 to TRBJ2-3; 10 positions agree with TRBD2. The germline V gene encodes CDR1 MNHEY and CDR2 SMNVEV (reference sequence). Trimming at V came to 4 bases and at J to 2 bases, leaving 6 bases not matched to a gene. The CDR3 runs to 16 residues.